The 26 T cell receptor beta chains in this list originate from one sample, sequenced in a study of T-cell reconstitution after alpha-beta-depleted transplantation in children. During its preparation, the TCRbeta library received unique molecular identifiers. TCRdb re-derived calls from the PCR reads in MiXCR, one entry per CDR3 protein. The sample lists some 530,000 distinct CDR3 sequences, around 13% occurring once. Sequenced here: PBMCs from the stem cell graft donor, sampled from the stem cell graft. Every receptor here comes from a human donor who donated a stem cell graft to a child with combined immunodeficiency.

V is TRBV15 and J is TRBJ2-2; possibly TRBD2 for D (6 bases). Germline-derived CDR1 and CDR2 are LNHNV and YYDKDF (reference sequence). This CDR3 is 16 amino acids long. The V gene lost 2 bases and the J gene lost 0 bases, with 10 bases spanning the gap. The chain's CDR3 is CATSRTLAANTGELFF. CDR3 coding DNA: TGTGCCACCAGCAGAACCTTAGCGGCGAACACCGGGGAGCTGTTTTTT. The full variable domain, rest sourced from reference TRBV15 and TRBJ2-2, is DAMVIQNPRYQVTQFGKPVTLSCSQTLNHNVMYWYQQKSSQAPKLLFHYYDKDFNNEADTPDNFQSRRPNTSFCFLDIRSPGLGDTAMYLCATSRTLAANTGELFFGEGSRLTVL.

This clonotype has just a few counts. The chain joins TRBV9 to TRBJ2-7; TRBD2 might be the D (6 bases). Per the germline V gene, CDR1 is SGDLS and CDR2 is YYNGEE. V gave up 0 bases and J gave up 0 bases, with 16 bases separating them. This CDR3 is built from 17 residues. This CDR3 reads CASSVEWRDRISYEQYF. The CDR3 DNA is TGTGCCAGCAGCGTAGAATGGCGGGATCGGATCTCCTACGAGCAGTACTTC.

This chain links TRBV7-6 with TRBJ2-3; TRBD1 matches 10 bases. Looked up from germline, CDR1 is SGHVS and CDR2 is FNYEAQ. The length of the CDR3 is 16 residues. The ends lost 1 base at V and 5 bases at J; junction bases unmatched: 6. This chain's CDR3 is CASSLGGTGVGDTQYF. The CDR3 nucleotides read TGTGCCAGCAGCTTAGGGGGGACAGGGGTTGGAGATACGCAGTATTTT.

The sample holds a few counts of this clonotype. The J gene is TRBJ2-5, the V gene TRBV18; 7 bases align to TRBD1. V lost 1 base, J lost 2 bases, and 4 bases stayed unmatched. The CDR3 consists of 15 residues. Germline V gives CDR1 KGHSH, CDR2 LQKENI. CDR3 in amino acids: CASSPRDSFQETQYF. The CDR3, as DNA: TGTGCCAGCTCACCACGGGACAGCTTTCAAGAGACCCAGTACTTC.

This clonotype was observed many times. The J gene is TRBJ2-1, the V gene TRBV25-1; 9 nucleotides agree with TRBD1. The CDR3 spans 14 residues. The germline CDR1 and CDR2 sequences are MGHDK and SYGVNS. The ends lost 8 bases at V and 8 bases at J; junction bases unmatched: 10. As DNA, the CDR3 is TGTGCCAGCCGCCAGGGACAGGGTGAGGATGAGCAGTTCTTC. Amino acids: CASRQGQGEDEQFF.

This clonotype showed up just a few times. The genes are TRBV11-2 and TRBJ2-1; TRBD2 matches 7 bases. In germline, CDR1 is SGHAT, CDR2 FQNNGV. Losses at the gene ends were 5 bases for V and 2 bases for J; bases not matched to a gene: 12. The CDR3 runs 17 residues. The CDR3 spells CASSPQLGRGTYNEQFF. The CDR3 region has the DNA TGTGCCAGCAGCCCCCAGCTCGGGCGGGGGACCTACAATGAGCAGTTCTTC. The whole variable domain, remainder taken from reference TRBV11-2 and TRBJ2-1, is EAGVAQSPRYKIIEKRQSVAFWCNPISGHATLYWYQQILGQGPKLLIQFQNNGVVDDSQLPKDRFSAERLKGVDSTLKIQPAKLEDSAVYLCASSPQLGRGTYNEQFFGPGTRLTVL.

This clonotype was seen repeatedly, ten times or more. The CDR3 sequence is CASSVGGESSYNEQFF. In DNA form, the CDR3 reads TGTGCCAGCAGCGTAGGAGGGGAGAGCTCCTACAATGAGCAGTTCTTC. The chain uses TRBV9 and TRBJ2-1, with D possibly being TRBD1 or TRBD2 (5 bases each). Germline-derived CDR1 and CDR2 are SGDLS and YYNGEE. V was cut by 0 bases and J by 0 bases, with 10 bases left in between. The CDR3 spans 16 residues.

This clonotype occurred a few times. The chain has TRBV6-2 or TRBV6-3 and TRBJ2-5; 10 bases agree with TRBD2. Per the germline V gene, CDR1 is MNHEY and CDR2 is SVGEGT. The CDR3 is made up of 15 amino acids. The J segment lost 4 bases and the V segment lost 2 bases, leaving 4 bases of the junction unmatched. The DNA of the CDR3 is TGTGCCAGCAGTTACGGCAGGACTAGCGGAGAGACCCAGTACTTC. This codes for CASSYGRTSGETQYF.

In this sample, this clonotype turned up many times. The chain employs TRBV5-1 and TRBJ2-1; D ambiguous. The V end was cut by 4 bases, the J end by 8 bases, with 13 bases between. Germline CDR1 SGHRS, CDR2 YFSETQ. CDR3 length equals 13 residues. The CDR3 region is CASSPPAPHEQFF. The CDR3 DNA reads TGCGCCAGCAGCCCTCCTGCCCCGCATGAGCAGTTCTTC.

This chain uses TRBV24-1 with TRBJ2-3; D could derive from TRBD1 or TRBD2 (5 bases each). The CDR3 length is 15 residues. Trimming removed 1 base from V and 0 bases from J, with 7 bases in between. Germline V gives CDR1 KGHDR, CDR2 SFDVKD. The DNA for the CDR3 is TGTGCCACCAGTGATTTTCGGGACAGCACAGATACGCAGTATTTT. Residues: CATSDFRDSTDTQYF.

The rearrangement joins TRBV19 to TRBJ1-4; D may be TRBD1 (6 bases). This CDR3 has 13 amino acids. Trimming shortened V by 7 bases and J by 7 bases, and 13 bases separated the two germline ends. The V gene's germline CDR1 is LNHDA and CDR2 SQIVND (reference sequence). In DNA, the CDR3 is TGTGCCAGTACTACAGTGACAGGTGAAAAACTGTTTTTT. Amino acid sequence: CASTTVTGEKLFF.

The J gene is TRBJ2-2, the V gene TRBV20-1; D ambiguous. This CDR3 has 13 amino acids. Germline CDR1 and CDR2: DFQATT and SNEGSKA (reference sequence). V was pared by 0 bases and J by 4 bases, with 6 bases between. The CDR3, as DNA: TGCAGTGCTAGAGAAGACGGCACCGGGGAGCTGTTTTTT. Amino acids: CSAREDGTGELFF.

This clonotype was observed a handful of times. The chain uses TRBV7-6 and TRBJ2-5; D unclear. The CDR3 is 13 residues long. Per the germline V gene, CDR1 is SGHVS and CDR2 is FNYEAQ. V lost 2 bases and J 1 base, leaving 5 bases between the germline ends. The CDR3 DNA reads as TGTGCCAGCAGCTTATTCCCCCAAGAGACCCAGTACTTC. Its protein product is CASSLFPQETQYF.

The chain joins TRBV7-2 to TRBJ1-5, with a tentative D call TRBD1 (5 bases). The CDR3 sequence is 15 residues long. Trimming removed 2 bases at V and 3 bases at J, with 11 bases between. Per the germline V gene, CDR1 is SGHTA and CDR2 is FQGNSA. The CDR3 sequence: CASSLWPGSNQPQHF. The CDR3 DNA is TGTGCCAGCAGCTTATGGCCAGGGTCCAATCAGCCCCAGCATTTT.

This clonotype was seen only a few times. The CDR3 sequence is CASSNPTRWGTRPREQYF. CDR3 coding DNA: TGCGCCAGCAGCAATCCGACCCGTTGGGGGACTCGGCCGCGTGAGCAGTACTTC. The rearrangement joins TRBV5-1 to TRBJ2-7; a possible D gene is TRBD2 (6 bases). CDR3 length: 18 residues. V lost 4 bases and J 7 bases, leaving 30 bases between the germline ends. From germline, CDR1 is SGHRS and CDR2 YFSETQ.

About this clonotype itself: Lacking the conserved final phenylalanine or tryptophan, this CDR3 likely reflects a read error. The genes are TRBV4-3 and TRBJ1-5; the match to TRBD1 covers 7 bases. With 2 bases clipped from V and 2 bases from J, the junction kept 3 bases outside the gene matches. The CDR3 length is 15 residues. The germline V gene has CDR1 LGHNA and CDR2 YSLEER. CDR3 DNA: TGCGCCAGCAGCCAAACAGGGGCGCGCAATCAGCCCCAGCATTAT. This gives the protein CASSQTGARNQPQHY.

The chain links TRBV9 to TRBJ1-3; D unresolved. The ends were cut back, 0 bases at V and 2 bases at J, with 9 bases in the middle. This CDR3 is 15 amino acids long. Germline-derived CDR1 and CDR2 are SGDLS and YYNGEE. The CDR3 loop reads CASSVGAWPGNTIYF. CDR3 nucleotide sequence: TGTGCCAGCAGCGTAGGGGCCTGGCCTGGAAACACCATATATTTT.

Many counts were recorded for this clonotype. This chain joins TRBV5-1 and TRBJ2-5; no clear D gene. CDR1 and CDR2 (germline): SGHRS, YFSETQ. Trimming took 4 bases from V and 0 from J, leaving 7 bases between them. CDR3 length: 13 residues. The CDR3 DNA reads as TGCGCCAGCAGCCCTTCATACCAAGAGACCCAGTACTTC. This sequence encodes CASSPSYQETQYF.

This clonotype was counted ten times or more. The chain uses TRBV4-3 and TRBJ1-1; possibly TRBD1 for D (5 bases). This CDR3 is built from 15 residues. CDR1 and CDR2 from the germline V gene are LGHNA and YSLEER. Trimming cost V 3 bases and J 2 bases, with 13 bases left between them. The CDR3 DNA is TGCGCCAGCAGCCACTTAGACAGTCCTAACACTGAAGCTTTCTTT. This encodes CASSHLDSPNTEAFF.

This clonotype was found many times. This chain uses TRBV7-9 with TRBJ1-1; D is perhaps TRBD1 (5 bases). The ends were cut back, 7 bases at V and 5 bases at J, with 8 bases in the middle. Germline assignment: CDR1 SEHNR and CDR2 FQNEAQ (reference sequence). This CDR3 spans 11 amino acids. The CDR3 region has the DNA TGTGCCAGCACCGAGGGGACTGAAGCTTTCTTT. Its translation: CASTEGTEAFF.

This clonotype has ten or more counts. The rearrangement joins TRBV7-2 to TRBJ1-5; D perhaps matches TRBD1 (5 bases). V was trimmed by 4 bases and J by 6 bases, leaving 10 bases between them. Germline CDR1 reads SGHTA; CDR2 reads FQGNSA. The CDR3 spans 13 residues. CDR3 sequence: CASSSGGGQPQHF. The CDR3, as DNA: TGTGCCAGCAGCTCCGGGGGGGGTCAGCCCCAGCATTTT.

The rearrangement joins TRBV12-3 or TRBV12-4 to TRBJ1-2; D may be TRBD1 (5 bases). The CDR3 contains 15 residues. Trimming shortened V by 3 bases and J by 5 bases, and 16 bases separated the two germline ends. For the CDR3, the DNA is TGTGCCAGCAGTTTCTTACTACAGGAGAAGTATGGCTACACCTTC. Residues: CASSFLLQEKYGYTF.

This clonotype was seen repeatedly, ten times or more. This rearrangement joins TRBV12-3 or TRBV12-4 to TRBJ1-1, with D perhaps TRBD1 (6 bases). The CDR3 is 14 amino acids. V was shortened by 2 bases and J by 5 bases, with 12 bases between the two germline ends. The CDR3 bases are TGTGCCAGCAGTTTAAACAGGGTTGGGACTGAAGCTTTCTTT. This encodes CASSLNRVGTEAFF.

This clonotype was detected a few times. The DNA for the CDR3 is TGCGCCAGCAGCTGGCCCGCGGTAACCCGGGGCTCCTACAATGAGCAGTTCTTC. It is translated as CASSWPAVTRGSYNEQFF. The rearrangement uses TRBV5-1 and TRBJ2-1, with D tentatively TRBD2 (5 bases). Germline lookup yields CDR1 SGHRS and CDR2 YFSETQ. The CDR3 has 18 residues. V was pared by 3 bases and J by 0 bases, with 19 bases between.

Ten or more counts support this clonotype. The J gene is TRBJ2-4, the V gene TRBV5-1; D gene ambiguous. The CDR3 is 11 residues long. Germline V gene sequence: CDR1 SGHRS, CDR2 YFSETQ. V was pared by 2 bases and J by 7 bases, with 4 bases between. CDR3 sequence: CASSLDNIQYF. The CDR3, as DNA: TGCGCCAGCAGCTTAGATAACATTCAGTACTTC.

This clonotype was counted many times. The CDR3 region has the DNA TGTGCCAGCAGTGAGGGGGAGAGCTCCTACAATGAGCAGTTCTTC. Encoded protein: CASSEGESSYNEQFF. The chain couples TRBV2 to TRBJ2-1; D possibly uses TRBD1 or TRBD2 (5 bases each). Germline CDR1 reads SNHLY; CDR2 reads FYNNEI. Trimming took 3 bases from V and 0 from J, leaving 9 bases between them. The CDR3 spans 15 residues.